This T cell receptor (beta chain) was documented in a study of blood T cell repertoires in COVID-19. About the research overall: The United States, Italy and Spain were the sources of the acute and convalescent COVID-19 samples. T cells, B-cell-depleted T cells, or PBMCs provided the cDNA or gDNA that served as material.

In this sample, this clone turned up once. TCRdb keeps only in-frame clones here, not all; method: immunoSEQ multiplex PCR. The sample yields 95,000 to 150,000 clones, around 76% seen once. The source is a man aged 70-80 years with acute or convalescent COVID-19. The sample comprised peripheral blood.

The CDR3 DNA sequence: TGTGCCAGCAGCTTTGACAGGGTGGCCACTGAAGCTTTCTTT. It codes for CASSFDRVATEAFF. The chain recombines TRBV11-2 with TRBJ1-1, with 7 bases identical to TRBD1. Per the germline V gene, CDR1 is SGHAT and CDR2 is FQNNGV. The V gene end was trimmed by 3 bases and the J gene end by 4 bases; junction bases not matched to a gene: 5. This CDR3 is built from 14 residues.